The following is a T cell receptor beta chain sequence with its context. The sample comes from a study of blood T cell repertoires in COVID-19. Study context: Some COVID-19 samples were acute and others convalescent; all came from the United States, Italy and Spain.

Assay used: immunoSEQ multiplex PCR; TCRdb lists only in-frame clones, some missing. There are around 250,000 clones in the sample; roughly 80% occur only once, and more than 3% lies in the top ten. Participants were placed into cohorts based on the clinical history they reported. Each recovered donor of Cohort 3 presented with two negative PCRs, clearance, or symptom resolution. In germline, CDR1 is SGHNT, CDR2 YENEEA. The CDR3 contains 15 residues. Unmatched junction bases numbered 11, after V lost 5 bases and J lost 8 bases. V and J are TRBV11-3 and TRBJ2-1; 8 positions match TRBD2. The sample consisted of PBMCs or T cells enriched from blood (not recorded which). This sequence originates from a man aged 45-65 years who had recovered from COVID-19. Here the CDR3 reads CASSTVGTRVHEQFF. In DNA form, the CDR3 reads TGTGCCAGCAGCACAGTTGGGACTAGGGTCCATGAGCAGTTCTTC.